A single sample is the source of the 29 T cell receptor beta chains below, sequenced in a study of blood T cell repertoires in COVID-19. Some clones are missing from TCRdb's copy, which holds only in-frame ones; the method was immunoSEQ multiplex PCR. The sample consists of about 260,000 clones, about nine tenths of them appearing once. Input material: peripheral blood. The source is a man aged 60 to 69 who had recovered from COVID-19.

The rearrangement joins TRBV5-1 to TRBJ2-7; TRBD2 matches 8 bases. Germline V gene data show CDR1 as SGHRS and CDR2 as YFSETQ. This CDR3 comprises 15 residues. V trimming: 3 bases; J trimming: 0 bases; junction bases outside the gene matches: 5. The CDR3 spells CASSSGGFSSYEQYF. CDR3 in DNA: TGCGCCAGCAGCTCGGGGGGGTTTAGCTCCTACGAGCAGTACTTC.

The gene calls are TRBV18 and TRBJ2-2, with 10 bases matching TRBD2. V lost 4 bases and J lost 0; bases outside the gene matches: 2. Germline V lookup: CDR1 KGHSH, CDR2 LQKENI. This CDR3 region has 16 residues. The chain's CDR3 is CASSRGTSANTGELFF. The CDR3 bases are TGTGCCAGCTCACGGGGGACTAGCGCGAACACCGGGGAGCTGTTTTTT.

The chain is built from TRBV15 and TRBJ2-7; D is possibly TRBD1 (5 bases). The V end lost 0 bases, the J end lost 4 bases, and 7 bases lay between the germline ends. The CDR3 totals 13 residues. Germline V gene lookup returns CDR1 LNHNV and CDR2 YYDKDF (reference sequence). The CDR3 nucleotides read TGTGCCACCAGCAGAGATCAGGGATACGAGCAGTACTTC. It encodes CATSRDQGYEQYF.

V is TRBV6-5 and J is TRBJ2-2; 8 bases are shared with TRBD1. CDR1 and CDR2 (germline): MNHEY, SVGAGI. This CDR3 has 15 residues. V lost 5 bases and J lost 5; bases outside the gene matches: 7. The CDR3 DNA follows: TGTGCCAGCAGTCCGGGACAGGAAAAGACCGGGGAGCTGTTTTTT. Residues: CASSPGQEKTGELFF.

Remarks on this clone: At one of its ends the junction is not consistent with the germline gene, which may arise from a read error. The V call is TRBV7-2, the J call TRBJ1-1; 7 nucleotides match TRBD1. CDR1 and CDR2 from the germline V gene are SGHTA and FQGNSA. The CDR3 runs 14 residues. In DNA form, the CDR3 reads TGTGCCAGCAGTTTAGACAGGGCGGCCCCAAAAGCTTTCTTT. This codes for CASSLDRAAPKAFF.

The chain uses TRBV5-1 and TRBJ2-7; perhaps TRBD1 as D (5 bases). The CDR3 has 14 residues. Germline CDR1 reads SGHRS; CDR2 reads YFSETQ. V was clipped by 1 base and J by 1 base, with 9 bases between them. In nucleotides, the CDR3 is TGCGCCAGCAGCTTGCAGGACATGTCCTACGAGCAGTACTTC. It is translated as CASSLQDMSYEQYF.

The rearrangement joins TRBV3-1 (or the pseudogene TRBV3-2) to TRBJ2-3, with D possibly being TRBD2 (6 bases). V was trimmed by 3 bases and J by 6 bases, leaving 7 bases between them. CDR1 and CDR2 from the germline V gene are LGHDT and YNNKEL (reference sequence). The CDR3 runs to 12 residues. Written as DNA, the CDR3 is TGTGCCAGCAGCCACCGGGGGGATACGCAGTATTTT. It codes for CASSHRGDTQYF.

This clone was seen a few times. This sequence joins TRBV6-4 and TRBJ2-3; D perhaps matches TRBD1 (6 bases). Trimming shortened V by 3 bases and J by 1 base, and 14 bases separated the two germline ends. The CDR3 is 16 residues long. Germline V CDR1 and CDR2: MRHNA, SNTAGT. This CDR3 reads CASSEEEDSRTDTQYF. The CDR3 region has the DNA TGTGCCAGCAGTGAGGAAGAGGACAGCCGCACAGATACGCAGTATTTT.

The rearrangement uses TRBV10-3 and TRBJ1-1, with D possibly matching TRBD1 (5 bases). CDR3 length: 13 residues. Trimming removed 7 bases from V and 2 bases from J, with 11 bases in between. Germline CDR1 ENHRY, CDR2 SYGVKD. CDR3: CAITKTENTEAFF. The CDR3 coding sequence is TGTGCCATCACCAAGACAGAAAACACTGAAGCTTTCTTT.

CDR3: CASSYSHPNEKLFF. The CDR3 nucleotides are TGTGCCAGCAGTTACTCACACCCCAATGAAAAACTGTTTTTT. This chain links TRBV6-5 with TRBJ1-4; D is ambiguous. With 0 bases removed from V and 5 bases from J, the gap between germline ends came to 7 bases. The CDR3 has 14 residues. CDR1 and CDR2 from the germline V gene are MNHEY and SVGAGI.

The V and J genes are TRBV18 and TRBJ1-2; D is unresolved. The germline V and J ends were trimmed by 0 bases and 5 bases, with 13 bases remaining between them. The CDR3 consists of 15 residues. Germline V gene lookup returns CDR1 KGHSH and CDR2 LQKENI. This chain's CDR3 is CASSPPSGSGYGYTF. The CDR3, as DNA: TGTGCCAGCTCACCACCCTCTGGGTCGGGGTATGGCTACACCTTC.

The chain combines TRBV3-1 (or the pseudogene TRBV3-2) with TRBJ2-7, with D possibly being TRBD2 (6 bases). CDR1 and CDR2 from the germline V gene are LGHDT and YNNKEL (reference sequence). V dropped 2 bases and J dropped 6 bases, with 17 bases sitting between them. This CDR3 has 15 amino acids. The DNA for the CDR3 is TGTGCCAGCAGCCAAACGTCCGGGGGTGCGCCCGAGCAGTACTTC. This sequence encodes CASSQTSGGAPEQYF.

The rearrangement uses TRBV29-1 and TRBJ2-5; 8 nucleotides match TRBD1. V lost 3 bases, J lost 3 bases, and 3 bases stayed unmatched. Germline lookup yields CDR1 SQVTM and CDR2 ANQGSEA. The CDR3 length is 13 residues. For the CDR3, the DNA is TGCAGCGTTGACTGGACAGGGAAAGAGACCCAGTACTTC. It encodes CSVDWTGKETQYF.

CDR3: CASSLAPGGVYGYTF. As DNA, the CDR3 is TGTGCCAGCAGCTTAGCCCCAGGGGGCGTCTATGGCTACACCTTC. The V and J genes are TRBV7-3 and TRBJ1-2; TRBD1 matches at 8 bases. This CDR3 is built from 15 residues. Trimming took 2 bases from V and 4 from J; bases not matched to a gene: 6. Germline V gene data show CDR1 as SGHTA and CDR2 as FQGTGA.

CDR3 protein: CASSLDGLGQVRYYSYEQYF. For the CDR3, the DNA is TGTGCCAGCAGCTTAGATGGGTTAGGACAGGTCCGATATTATTCCTACGAGCAGTACTTC. The chain couples TRBV11-2 to TRBJ2-7, with 7 bases identical to TRBD1. CDR3 length equals 20 residues. Germline loops: CDR1 SGHAT, CDR2 FQNNGV. V shed 0 bases, J shed 1 base, and the junction held 18 bases outside the gene matches.

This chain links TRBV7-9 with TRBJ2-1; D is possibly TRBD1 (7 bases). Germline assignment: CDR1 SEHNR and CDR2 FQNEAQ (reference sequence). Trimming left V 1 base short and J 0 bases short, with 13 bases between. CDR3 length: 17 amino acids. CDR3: CASSLEGGTVSYNEQFF. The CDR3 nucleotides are TGTGCCAGCAGCTTAGAGGGCGGGACAGTCTCCTACAATGAGCAGTTCTTC.

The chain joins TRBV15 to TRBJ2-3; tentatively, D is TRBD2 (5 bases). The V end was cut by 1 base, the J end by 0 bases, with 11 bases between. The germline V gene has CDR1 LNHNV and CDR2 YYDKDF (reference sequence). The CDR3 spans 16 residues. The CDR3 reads CATSRGGEGSTDTQYF. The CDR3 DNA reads TGTGCCACCAGCAGAGGGGGAGAAGGAAGCACAGATACGCAGTATTTT.

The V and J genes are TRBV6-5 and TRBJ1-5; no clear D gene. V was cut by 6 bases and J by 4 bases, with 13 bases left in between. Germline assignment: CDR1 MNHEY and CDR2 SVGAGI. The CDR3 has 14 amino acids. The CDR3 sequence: CASRSVAVNQPQHF. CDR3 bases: TGTGCCAGCAGAAGTGTTGCGGTTAATCAGCCCCAGCATTTT.

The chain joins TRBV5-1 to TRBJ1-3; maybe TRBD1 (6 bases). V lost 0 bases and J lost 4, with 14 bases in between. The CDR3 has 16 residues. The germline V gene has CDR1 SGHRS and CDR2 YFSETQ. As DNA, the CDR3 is TGCGCCAGCAGCTTGGGACAGGAGCTGGTGGGAAACACCATATATTTT. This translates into CASSLGQELVGNTIYF.

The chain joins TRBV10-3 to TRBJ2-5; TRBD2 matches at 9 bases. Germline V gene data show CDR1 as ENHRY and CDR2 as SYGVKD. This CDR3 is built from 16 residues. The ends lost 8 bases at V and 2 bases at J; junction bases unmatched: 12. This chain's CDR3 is CAIASVLAGAQETQYF. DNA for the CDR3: TGTGCCATCGCGTCCGTATTAGCGGGGGCACAAGAGACCCAGTACTTC.

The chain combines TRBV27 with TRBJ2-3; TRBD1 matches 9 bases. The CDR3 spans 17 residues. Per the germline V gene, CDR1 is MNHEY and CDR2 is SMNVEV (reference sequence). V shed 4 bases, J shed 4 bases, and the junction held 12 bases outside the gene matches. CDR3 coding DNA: TGTGCCAGCAGTTCCAACCCGACAGGGGGAGGGCCAGATACGCAGTATTTT. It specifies CASSSNPTGGGPDTQYF.

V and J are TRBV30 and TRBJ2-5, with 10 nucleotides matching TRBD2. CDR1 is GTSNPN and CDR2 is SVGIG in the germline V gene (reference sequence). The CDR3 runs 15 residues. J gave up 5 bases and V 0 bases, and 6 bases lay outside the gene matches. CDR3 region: CAWSVGSGGLETQYF. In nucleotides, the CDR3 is TGTGCCTGGAGTGTAGGTAGCGGGGGGCTGGAGACCCAGTACTTC.

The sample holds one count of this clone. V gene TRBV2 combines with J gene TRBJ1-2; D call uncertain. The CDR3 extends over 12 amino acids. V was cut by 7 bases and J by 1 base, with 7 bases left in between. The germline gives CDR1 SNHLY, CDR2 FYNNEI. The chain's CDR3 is CASNSLNYGYTF. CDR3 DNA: TGTGCCAGCAACAGCCTTAACTATGGCTACACCTTC.

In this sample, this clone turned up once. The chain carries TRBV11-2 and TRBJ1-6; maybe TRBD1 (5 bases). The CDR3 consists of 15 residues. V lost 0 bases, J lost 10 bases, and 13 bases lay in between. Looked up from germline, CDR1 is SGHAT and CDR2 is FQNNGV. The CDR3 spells CASSLDSRVGSPLHF. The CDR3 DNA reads TGTGCCAGCAGCTTAGATTCCAGGGTAGGATCACCCCTCCACTTT.

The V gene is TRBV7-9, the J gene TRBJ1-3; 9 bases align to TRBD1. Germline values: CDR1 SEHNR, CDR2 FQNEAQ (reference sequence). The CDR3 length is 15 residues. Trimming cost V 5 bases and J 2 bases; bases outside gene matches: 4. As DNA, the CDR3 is TGTGCCAGCAGCCCGGGGACAGGGCCTGGAAACACCATATATTTT. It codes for CASSPGTGPGNTIYF.

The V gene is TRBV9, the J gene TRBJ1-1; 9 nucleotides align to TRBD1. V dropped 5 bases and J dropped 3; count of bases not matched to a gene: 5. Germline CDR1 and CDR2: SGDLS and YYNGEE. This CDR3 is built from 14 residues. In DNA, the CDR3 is TGTGCCAGCAGTGTCCGGGACAGGGACACTGAAGCTTTCTTT. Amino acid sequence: CASSVRDRDTEAFF. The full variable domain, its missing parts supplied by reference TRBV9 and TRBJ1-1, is DSGVTQTPKHLITATGQRVTLRCSPRSGDLSVYWYQQSLDQGLQFLIQYYNGEERAKGNILERFSAQQFPDLHSELNLSSLELGDSALYFCASSVRDRDTEAFFGQGTRLTVV.

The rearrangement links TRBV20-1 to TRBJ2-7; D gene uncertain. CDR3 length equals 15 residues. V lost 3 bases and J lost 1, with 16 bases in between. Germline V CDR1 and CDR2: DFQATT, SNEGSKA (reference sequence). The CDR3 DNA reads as TGCAGTGCTAGTTTCGTCGGGTCTGGGTCCTACGAGCAGTACTTC. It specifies CSASFVGSGSYEQYF.

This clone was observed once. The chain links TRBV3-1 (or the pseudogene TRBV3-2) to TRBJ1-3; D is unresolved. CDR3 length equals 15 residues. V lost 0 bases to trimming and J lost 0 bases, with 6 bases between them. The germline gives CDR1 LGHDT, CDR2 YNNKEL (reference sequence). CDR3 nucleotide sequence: TGTGCCAGCAGCCAAGATCTACCCTCTGGAAACACCATATATTTT. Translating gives CASSQDLPSGNTIYF.

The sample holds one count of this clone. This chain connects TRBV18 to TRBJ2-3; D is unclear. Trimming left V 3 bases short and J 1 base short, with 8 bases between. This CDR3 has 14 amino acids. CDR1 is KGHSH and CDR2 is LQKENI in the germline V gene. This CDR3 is CASSPVSGTDTQYF. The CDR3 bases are TGTGCCAGCTCACCGGTAAGCGGCACAGATACGCAGTATTTT.